This record covers a single TCR beta chain. This sample was included in a study of blood T cell repertoires in COVID-19. As for the study in general: T cells, B-cell-depleted T cells, or PBMCs supplied cDNA or gDNA.

In the source study's methods: The authors estimated nucleated cell counts from reference gene primer amplification. The protocol was immunoSEQ multiplex PCR, while the TCRdb copy is restricted to in-frame clones and leaves out a portion. V, J and clone size reflect that table, while D and trimming were determined from the DNA. This sample yields under 60,000 clones, of which about four fifths are seen a single time; 25% belongs to the top ten. This CDR3 region has 14 residues. V lost 5 bases and J lost 5; bases outside the gene matches: 7. Germline assignment: CDR1 MNHEY and CDR2 SVGAGI. Input material: peripheral blood. The receptor comes from a human donor in a cohort sampled during active COVID-19. The J gene is TRBJ2-5, the V gene TRBV6-5; 8 nucleotides align to TRBD1. DNA for the CDR3: TGTGCCAGCAGTCCGGGACAGGCGGGGGAGACCCAGTACTTC. Its protein product is CASSPGQAGETQYF.